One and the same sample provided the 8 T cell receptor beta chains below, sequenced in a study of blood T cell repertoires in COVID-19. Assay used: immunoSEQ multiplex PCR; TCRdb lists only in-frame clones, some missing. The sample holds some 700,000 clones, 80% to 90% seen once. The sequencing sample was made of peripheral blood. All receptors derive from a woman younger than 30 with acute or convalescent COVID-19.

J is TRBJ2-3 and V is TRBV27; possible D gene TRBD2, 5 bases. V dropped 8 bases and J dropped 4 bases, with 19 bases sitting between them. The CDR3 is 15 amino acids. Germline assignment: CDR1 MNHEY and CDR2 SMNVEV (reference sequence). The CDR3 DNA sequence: TGTGCCAGCCGCCCGAATGGGTGGGGAGCAGATACGCAGTATTTT. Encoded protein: CASRPNGWGADTQYF.

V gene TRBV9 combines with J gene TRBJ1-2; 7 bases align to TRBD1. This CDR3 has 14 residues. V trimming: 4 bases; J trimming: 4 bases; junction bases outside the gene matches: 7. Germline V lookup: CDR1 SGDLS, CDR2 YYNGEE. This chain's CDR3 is CASSPSQGTYGYTF. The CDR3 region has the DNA TGTGCCAGCAGCCCCTCACAGGGGACCTATGGCTACACCTTC.

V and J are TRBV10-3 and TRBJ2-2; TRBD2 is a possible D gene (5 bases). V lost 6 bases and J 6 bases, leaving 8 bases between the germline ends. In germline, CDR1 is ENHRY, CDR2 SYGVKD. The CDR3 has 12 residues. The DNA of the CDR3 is TGTGCCATCAGACCACTAGCCGGGGAGCTGTTTTTT. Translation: CAIRPLAGELFF.

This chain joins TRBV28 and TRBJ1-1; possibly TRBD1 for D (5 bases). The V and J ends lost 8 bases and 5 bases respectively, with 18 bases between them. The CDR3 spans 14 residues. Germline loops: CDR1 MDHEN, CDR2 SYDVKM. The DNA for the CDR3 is TGTGCCAGCGAGGAGGGGAGGGTTAAGACTGAAGCTTTCTTT. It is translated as CASEEGRVKTEAFF.

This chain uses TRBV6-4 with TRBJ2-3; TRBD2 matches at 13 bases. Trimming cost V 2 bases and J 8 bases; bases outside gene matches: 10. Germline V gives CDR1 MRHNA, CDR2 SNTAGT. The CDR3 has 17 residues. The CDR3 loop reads CASSDGLGTSGAGTQYF. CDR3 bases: TGTGCCAGCAGTGACGGTCTCGGGACTAGCGGGGCGGGTACGCAGTATTTT.

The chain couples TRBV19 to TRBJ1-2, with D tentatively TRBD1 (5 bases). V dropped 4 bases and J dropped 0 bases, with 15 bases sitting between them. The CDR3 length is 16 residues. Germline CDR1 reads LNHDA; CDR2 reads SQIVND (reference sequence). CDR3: CASSKGEGVPNYGYTF. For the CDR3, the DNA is TGTGCCAGTAGTAAGGGCGAAGGGGTCCCTAACTATGGCTACACCTTC.

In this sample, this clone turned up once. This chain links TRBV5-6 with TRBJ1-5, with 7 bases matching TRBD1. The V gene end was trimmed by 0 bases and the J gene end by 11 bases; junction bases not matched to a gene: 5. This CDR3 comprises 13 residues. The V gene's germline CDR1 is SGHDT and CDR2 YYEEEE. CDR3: CASSLGRGQSQHF. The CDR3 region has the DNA TGTGCCAGCAGCTTGGGAAGGGGACAGTCCCAGCATTTT.

CDR3 DNA: TGTGCCAGCAGTTCCCGACCGCCGACTAACTATAATTCACCCCTCCACTTT. This encodes CASSSRPPTNYNSPLHF. The chain employs TRBV2 and TRBJ1-6; the D is unclear. CDR1 SNHLY and CDR2 FYNNEI come from the germline V gene. The CDR3 sequence is 17 residues long. Trimming left V 5 bases short and J 3 bases short, with 17 bases between.